These T cell receptor beta chains were read from a single sample in a study of blood T cell repertoires in COVID-19. Here immunoSEQ multiplex PCR was the method, and the copy in TCRdb shows in-frame clones only, minus some. The sample lists about 200,000 clones; about 86% were seen once. Input material: peripheral blood. The receptor source for this set is a woman aged 45-65 years with acute or convalescent COVID-19. Each CDR3 is given with its conserved first and last residue. The D gene is left open where the match is weak. Clone size is given for some rows only: seen once, a few or many times, or a class if the clone is expanded.

D gene,J gene,clone size,V gene,CDR3 DNA,CDR3 protein
TRBD2,TRBJ2-1,.,TRBV4-2,TGTGCCAGCAGCCAAGGAGCGGGGGGCGACAATGAGCAGTTCTTC,CASSQGAGGDNEQFF
.,TRBJ2-3,.,TRBV7-2,TGTGCCAGCAGCGTGGCGGGCACAGATACGCAGTATTTT,CASSVAGTDTQYF
.,TRBJ1-2,once,TRBV7-2,TGTGCCAGCAGCTTCACTGGGGGGGATGGCTACACCTTC,CASSFTGGDGYTF
TRBD1,TRBJ2-7,.,TRBV18,TGTGCCAGCTCAAAGGGACAGGGGACCTACGAGCAGTACTTC,CASSKGQGTYEQYF
TRBD2,TRBJ2-3,medium-sized,TRBV2,TGTGCCAGCAGTAGACTAGCGGGGGGGGTAGATACGCAGTATTTT,CASSRLAGGVDTQYF
.,TRBJ1-1,.,TRBV5-8,TGTGCCAGCAGCTTGCACAGTAGGAACACTGAAGCTTTCTTT,CASSLHSRNTEAFF
TRBD2,TRBJ2-7,.,TRBV5-8,TGTGCCAGCAGCATCAGACTAGCGGGTAAATACGAGCAGTACTTC,CASSIRLAGKYEQYF
TRBD2,TRBJ2-1,once,TRBV4-3,TGCGCCAGCAGCCAATTTGGACTAGCGGACAATGAGCAGTTCTTC,CASSQFGLADNEQFF
.,TRBJ2-7,.,TRBV5-1,TGCGCCAGCAGCCCACAGACGGGATCCTACGAGCAGTACTTC,CASSPQTGSYEQYF
.,TRBJ2-7,few,TRBV19,TGTGCCAGTAGTATGGGCGACGAGCAGTACTTC,CASSMGDEQYF
TRBD2,TRBJ2-5,.,TRBV4-2,TGTGCCAGCAGCCAGGACAACCCAGGACTAGCGGGGGAGGAATGGGTGAAGACCCAGTACTTC,CASSQDNPGLAGEEWVKTQYF
TRBD1,TRBJ1-1,.,TRBV27,TGTGCCAGCAGATTTAGGGGACAGGGGGCGACTGAAGCTTTCTTT,CASRFRGQGATEAFF
TRBD2,TRBJ2-7,.,TRBV4-3,TGCGCCAGCAGCCAAGGAAGGCTAGCGGGAGGGCCGCGCGAGCAGTACTTC,CASSQGRLAGGPREQYF
.,TRBJ2-2,.,TRBV5-6,TGTGCCAGCAGCTACGGACAGACCGGGGAGCTGTTTTTT,CASSYGQTGELFF
.,TRBJ2-1,.,TRBV19,TGTGCCAGTAGGGCCGGGGTGAGCTCCTACAATGAGCAGTTCTTC,CASRAGVSSYNEQFF
TRBD2,TRBJ2-1,.,TRBV6-6,TGTGCCAGCAGCGGACGACTAGCGGGATCCAATGAGCAGTTCTTC,CASSGRLAGSNEQFF
.,TRBJ2-1,.,TRBV3-1/TRBV3-2,TGTGCCAGCAGCCAGAGTGGGCGGGTTGGTCACAATGAGCAGTTCTTC,CASSQSGRVGHNEQFF
TRBD2,TRBJ2-5,.,TRBV29-1,TGCAGCGTTGCTGGTAGCGGGCAAGAGACCCAGTACTTC,CSVAGSGQETQYF
TRBD2,TRBJ2-3,once,TRBV27,TGTGCCAGCAGCCAAAGCGGGGGGCCCTATACGCAGTATTTT,CASSQSGGPYTQYF
.,TRBJ1-5,.,TRBV3-1/TRBV3-2,TGTGCAACTCATGGGGGGGCGGAGGGCAATCAGCCCCAGCATTTT,CATHGGAEGNQPQHF
TRBD1,TRBJ2-7,.,TRBV11-3,TGTGCCAGCAGCTCGGACAGGGGTCCCTACGAGCAGTACTTC,CASSSDRGPYEQYF
.,TRBJ1-2,.,TRBV30,TGTGCCTGGAGTGTACGAGGACAACAGGATGGCTACACCTTC,CAWSVRGQQDGYTF
.,TRBJ1-4,few,TRBV30,TGTGCCTGGAGCGCCAGCGACGCTAATGAAAAACTGTTTTTT,CAWSASDANEKLFF
.,TRBJ2-7,.,TRBV5-4,TGTGCCAGCAGCCTACAGACAAATTCCTACGAGCAGTACTTC,CASSLQTNSYEQYF
.,TRBJ2-1,.,TRBV25-1,TGTGCCAGCAGTGACGTGGGGGCGCCGTACAATGAGCAGTTCTTC,CASSDVGAPYNEQFF
TRBD1,TRBJ1-2,.,TRBV7-9,TGTGCCAGCACCGAGGGACAGGTCTATGGCTACACCTTC,CASTEGQVYGYTF
.,TRBJ1-5,.,TRBV12-3/TRBV12-4,TGTGCCAGCAGTTTATACAATCAGCCCCAGCATTTT,CASSLYNQPQHF
.,TRBJ1-1,.,TRBV20-1,TGCAGTGCTAGTTACAGGGTTTTTGGCACTGAAGCTTTCTTT,CSASYRVFGTEAFF
.,TRBJ1-2,once,TRBV2,TGTGCCAGCTTTGCGGGGAACTATGGCTACACCTTC,CASFAGNYGYTF
.,TRBJ2-5,.,TRBV19,TGTGCCAGTAGTATAGATCAGGGCGTCCTTCAAGAGACCCAGTACTTC,CASSIDQGVLQETQYF
TRBD1,TRBJ2-2,.,TRBV24-1,TGTGCCACCAGGGACAGGGGATCGGACACCGGGGAGCTGTTTTTT,CATRDRGSDTGELFF
.,TRBJ1-6,.,TRBV18,TGTGCCAGCACTCGAGGACAGCACTATAATTCACCCCTCCACTTT,CASTRGQHYNSPLHF
.,TRBJ2-3,.,TRBV9,TGTGCCAGCAGCGGGGGGCTCTCCACAGATACGCAGTATTTT,CASSGGLSTDTQYF
.,TRBJ1-1,once,TRBV6-2/TRBV6-3,TGTGCCAGCAGTTACTGGCCCGGGACTGAAGCTTTCTTT,CASSYWPGTEAFF
.,TRBJ2-5,.,TRBV6-1,TGTGCCAGCAGTGATTGGACACCCAAGCCGCAAGAGACCCAGTACTTC,CASSDWTPKPQETQYF
TRBD1,TRBJ1-5,once,TRBV6-4,TGTGCCAGCAGTGAGATGTGGGGACAGGGTCAGCCCCAGCATTTT,CASSEMWGQGQPQHF
TRBD2,TRBJ2-7,.,TRBV11-2,TGTGCCAGCAGCCCCCATACACCGGGGGGGTCCTACGAGCAGTACTTC,CASSPHTPGGSYEQYF
.,TRBJ2-7,.,TRBV4-3,TGCGCCAGCAGCCAAGGGGGAGGGGGCTACGAGCAGTACTTC,CASSQGGGGYEQYF